One sample yielded the 20 T cell receptor beta chains listed below, sequenced in a study of shared clonotypes between healthy human individuals. Profiling relied on immunoSEQ multiplex PCR, and the TCRdb table lists in-frame clones only, not all of them. The data contain some 2 million clones, over 85% of them singletons. CD45RO-negative, CCR7-positively selected cells formed the naive CD8 fraction, excluding terminally differentiated effector memory CD45RA+ cells. The sequencing input was naive CD8+ T cells sorted from blood. The receptors derive from a man between 18 and 35 years old in good health.

A single count supports this clone. Distinct nucleotide sequences in the sample also encode this CDR3. The chain is built from TRBV6-1 and TRBJ2-7; D remains unclear. Looked up from germline, CDR1 is MNHNS and CDR2 is SASEGT. Deletions cut 3 bases from V and 3 bases from J, with 6 bases between. The CDR3 covers 12 residues. Written as DNA, the CDR3 is TGTGCCAGCAGTGATTTCGGCTACGAGCAGTACTTC. This gives the protein CASSDFGYEQYF.

CDR3 loop: CASSLVVTEKYEQYF. The CDR3 DNA follows: TGTGCCAGCAGCTTAGTAGTGACTGAAAAATACGAGCAGTACTTC. The chain links TRBV7-8 to TRBJ2-7; D call uncertain. Between the trimmed V and J ends, which lost 1 base and 4 bases, there was a span of 14 bases. Germline loops: CDR1 SGHVS, CDR2 FQNEAQ. The CDR3 has 15 amino acids. The entire variable domain, with the rest obtained from reference TRBV7-8 and TRBJ2-7, is as follows: GAGVSQSPRYKVAKRGQDVALRCDPISGHVSLFWYQQALGQGPEFLTYFQNEAQLDKSGLPSDRFFAERPEGSVSTLKIQRTQQEDSAVYLCASSLVVTEKYEQYFGPGTRLTVT.

The chain combines TRBV13 with TRBJ2-7; possibly TRBD1 for D (6 bases). CDR1 and CDR2 from the germline V gene are PRHDT and FYEKMQ (reference sequence). The CDR3 totals 16 residues. Trimming took 0 bases from V and 2 from J, leaving 14 bases between them. Here the CDR3 DNA reads TGTGCCAGCAGCTTAGGGGGGGCAGGGAATACCTACGAGCAGTACTTC. Translation: CASSLGGAGNTYEQYF.

The chain has TRBV19 and TRBJ1-5; 8 bases line up with TRBD1. Germline lookup yields CDR1 LNHDA and CDR2 SQIVND (reference sequence). The CDR3 has 17 residues. V trimming: 5 bases; J trimming: 1 base; junction bases outside the gene matches: 10. The CDR3 nucleotides are TGTGCCAGTAGTCCACAACCGGGACAGGTGAGCAATCAGCCCCAGCATTTT. The encoded protein is CASSPQPGQVSNQPQHF.

DNA of the CDR3: TGTGCCAGCCAACAGGGGTATTACGAGCAGTACTTC. Its protein product is CASQQGYYEQYF. The chain carries TRBV6-6 and TRBJ2-7; TRBD1 matches 7 bases. Germline lookup yields CDR1 MNHNY and CDR2 SVGAGI (reference sequence). The CDR3 loop spans 12 amino acids. Unmatched junction bases numbered 5, after V lost 8 bases and J lost 4 bases.

This clone came up once. V is TRBV6-1 and J is TRBJ1-6; D not resolved. Germline lookup yields CDR1 MNHNS and CDR2 SASEGT. V was shortened by 0 bases and J by 11 bases, with 2 bases between the two germline ends. The CDR3 is made up of 11 amino acids. CDR3 amino acids: CASSEATPLHF. The CDR3 nucleotides are TGTGCCAGCAGTGAAGCAACACCCCTCCACTTT.

This chain uses TRBV18 with TRBJ2-4; D ambiguous. Trimming left V 0 bases short and J 1 base short, with 16 bases between. The CDR3 has 18 residues. Germline lookup yields CDR1 KGHSH and CDR2 LQKENI. DNA of the CDR3: TGTGCCAGCTCACCACCGGAAGATTCTGAGGTCGCCAAAAACATTCAGTACTTC. The encoded protein is CASSPPEDSEVAKNIQYF.

V gene TRBV4-1 combines with J gene TRBJ2-7; possibly TRBD2 for D (6 bases). Germline assignment: CDR1 MGHRA and CDR2 YSYEKL. The ends were cut back, 2 bases at V and 3 bases at J, with 14 bases in the middle. The CDR3 consists of 15 residues. CDR3 sequence reads: CASSQHTQGGYEQYF. The CDR3 coding sequence is TGCGCCAGCAGCCAACACACCCAGGGAGGCTACGAGCAGTACTTC.

Turning to this clone: At the DNA level, this CDR3 is encoded by other sequences in the same sample as well. The genes are TRBV19 and TRBJ2-7; D is perhaps TRBD2 (5 bases). The CDR3 runs to 13 residues. Germline lookup yields CDR1 LNHDA and CDR2 SQIVND (reference sequence). V lost 2 bases and J 7 bases, leaving 12 bases between the germline ends. CDR3 residues: CASSISSAGEQYF. The DNA of the CDR3 is TGTGCCAGTAGTATAAGCAGTGCGGGTGAGCAGTACTTC.

The V call is TRBV10-1, the J call TRBJ2-1; no definite D call. Between the trimmed V and J ends, which lost 0 bases and 8 bases, there was a span of 8 bases. The CDR3 length is 13 residues. Looked up from germline, CDR1 is WNHNN and CDR2 is SYGVQD (reference sequence). This CDR3 reads CASSESRTDEQFF. Written as DNA, the CDR3 is TGCGCCAGCAGTGAGTCGAGAACCGATGAGCAGTTCTTC.

For this clone: At one boundary the junction diverges from the germline segment, which might be a read error. The chain links TRBV7-9 to TRBJ2-2; 7 bases align to TRBD2. The CDR3 is 13 residues long. Germline assignment: CDR1 SEHNR and CDR2 FQNEAQ (reference sequence). For the CDR3, the DNA is TGTGCCAACAGCGGGACGCACACCGGGGAGCTGTTTTTT. It yields the protein CANSGTHTGELFF.

This clone was found a few times. This chain links TRBV9 with TRBJ1-6, with D tentatively TRBD1 (5 bases). The germline CDR1 and CDR2 sequences are SGDLS and YYNGEE. V gave up 2 bases and J gave up 7 bases, with 10 bases separating them. This CDR3 spans 14 amino acids. The CDR3 DNA sequence: TGTGCCAGCAGCGTCGACAGCTTAAATTCACCCCTCCACTTT. It is translated as CASSVDSLNSPLHF.

This rearrangement joins TRBV7-6 to TRBJ2-1; TRBD2 matches 16 bases. J lost 10 bases, V lost 8 bases, and 8 bases had no gene match. From germline, CDR1 is SGHVS and CDR2 FNYEAQ. The CDR3 is 15 amino acids. CDR3 nucleotide sequence: TGTGCCAGCGGACCCGGGACTAGCGGGGGGGCGGAGCAGTTCTTC. Its protein product is CASGPGTSGGAEQFF.

The rearrangement uses TRBV27 and TRBJ1-2; no clear D. This CDR3 contains 13 residues. In germline, CDR1 is MNHEY, CDR2 SMNVEV (reference sequence). V was cut by 2 bases and J by 6 bases, with 10 bases left in between. In DNA form, the CDR3 reads TGTGCCAGCAGTTTAGGGGAGAGCGATGGCTACACCTTC. It codes for CASSLGESDGYTF.

V usage is TRBV7-8 and J usage is TRBJ2-2; TRBD2 agrees at 10 bases. V lost 1 base, J lost 1 base, and 9 bases stayed unmatched. The CDR3 extends over 19 amino acids. Germline loops: CDR1 SGHVS, CDR2 FQNEAQ. The chain's CDR3 is CASSLGLAGDPWNTGELFF. The CDR3 DNA follows: TGTGCCAGCAGCTTAGGACTAGCGGGTGACCCGTGGAACACCGGGGAGCTGTTTTTT.

This chain joins TRBV7-6 and TRBJ2-7, with unresolved D. Deletions cut 5 bases from V and 5 bases from J, with 22 bases between. The CDR3 loop spans 16 amino acids. CDR1 is SGHVS, CDR2 FNYEAQ, per germline. The CDR3 DNA follows: TGTGCCAGCAGCCCCTACACCAAACCCCTATTCCACGAGCAGTACTTC. Translation: CASSPYTKPLFHEQYF.

This clone was seen once. The chain employs TRBV6-6 and TRBJ2-3; 7 bases fit TRBD1. CDR3 length: 13 residues. The germline CDR1 and CDR2 sequences are MNHNY and SVGAGI (reference sequence). With 5 bases clipped from V and 1 base from J, the junction kept 0 bases outside the gene matches. CDR3 nucleotides: TGTGCCAGCAGTGGGACAGGCACAGATACGCAGTATTTT. Protein sequence: CASSGTGTDTQYF.

This clone has at least ten counts. The chain couples TRBV10-3 to TRBJ1-2; TRBD1 matches at 7 bases. This CDR3 has 15 amino acids. Per the germline V gene, CDR1 is ENHRY and CDR2 is SYGVKD. Trimming cost V 3 bases and J 7 bases; bases outside gene matches: 11. The CDR3 DNA follows: TGTGCCATCAGTGATCAGGCAACAGGGGCGGGTGGCTACACCTTC. Encoded protein: CAISDQATGAGGYTF.

The chain links TRBV11-2 to TRBJ1-3, with TRBD1 matching over 7 bases. Trimming took 3 bases from V and 0 from J; bases not matched to a gene: 8. Germline V CDR1 and CDR2: SGHAT, FQNNGV. This CDR3 has 17 amino acids. The CDR3 loop is CASSLEGQIFSGNTIYF. The CDR3 DNA reads as TGTGCCAGCAGCTTGGAGGGACAGATTTTCTCTGGAAACACCATATATTTT.

This sequence joins TRBV11-2 and TRBJ1-6; the D is unclear. V was pared by 7 bases and J by 9 bases, with 13 bases between. In germline, CDR1 is SGHAT, CDR2 FQNNGV. This CDR3 is built from 13 residues. The chain's CDR3 is CASTPAVGSPLHF. The DNA of the CDR3 is TGTGCCAGCACTCCGGCTGTTGGTTCACCCCTCCACTTT.